The sequence of this T cell receptor beta chain was determined in a study of early T cells in non-severe SARS-CoV-2 infection. Study-wide context: RNA in bulk from unsorted whole blood was sequenced, and chains were unpaired.

This clonotype was seen only a few times. The antigen is undetermined. Study outcomes and limitations: Reliance on VDJdb matching favored anti-spike CD8 responses; private and CD4 specificities were missed.

Each cDNA molecule carried a unique molecular identifier. TCRdb reprocessed the 5' RACE reads via MiXCR and lists one record per CDR3 protein. The table includes tens of thousands of distinct CDR3 sequences, under 8% detected once. This CDR3 spans 16 amino acids. The germline V gene encodes CDR1 MDHEN and CDR2 SYDVKM. Trimming cost V 2 bases and J 3 bases, with 15 bases left between them. This rearrangement joins TRBV28 to TRBJ2-3, with D possibly being TRBD1 or TRBD2 (5 bases each). The sample was whole blood. The origin of this receptor is an adult who was a healthcare worker with PCR-confirmed SARS-CoV-2 infection or an uninfected control (not recorded which). CDR3 residues: CASSLLGGWSTDTQYF. The CDR3 nucleotides read TGTGCCAGCAGTTTACTTGGGGGATGGAGTACAGATACGCAGTATTTT.